This T cell receptor beta chain was retrieved from a study of shared clonotypes between healthy human individuals (TCRdb year 2020). In terms of the full investigation: The cohort comprised two women and a few men aged 18 to 49 years. Blood TCR repertoires of a handful of healthy adults were deeply sequenced to estimate repertoire size and the extent of clonotype sharing between individuals. For each donor, three plates each were used for CD4 naive and CD4 memory, two plates were used for CD8 naive, and one plate was used for CD8 memory. Different laboratories and diverse techniques were used to prepare libraries and sequence TCR repertoires, to increase sequencing depth and limit assay-specific biases. Between about 0.85 and 9.5 billion PBMCs per donor were obtained by leukapheresis. Study-wide conclusions, independent of this receptor: Across four donors, approximately 5% of naive CD4, roughly 3.3% of naive CD8, about 2.3% of memory CD4, and approximately 0.4% of memory CD8 clonotypes were shared. Naive subsets generally had larger estimated clonotype richness than memory subsets. Compared with non-shared clonotypes, clonotypes shared by all four sorted-subset donors had higher generation probabilities. Based on pairwise subsampling, the degree of clonotype sharing among donors was expected to be affected by sequencing depth. Sampling was limited to blood, and TCR repertoires in tissue likely differ from TCR repertoires in blood. The genetic and exposure-history diversity represented was limited by the small number of donors. Rarefaction of sorted-subset datasets indicated incomplete sequencing despite the large sequencing depth.

As regards this clone: Its recognized antigen is unknown. Per-base qualities were not stored, and no clone one base away is much larger.

Spanning cysteine to phenylalanine, the CDR3 consists of 17 amino acids. Only CDR3 DNA remains: 51 bases, in frame from the first base. After removal of 3 bases from V and 9 bases from J, the junction retains 9 bases not matched to a gene. Based on the germline V gene, the CDR1 and CDR2 sequences are MGHRA and YSYEKL. CD8 naive samples consisted of CD45RO-negative cells that were positively selected for CCR7, yielding a CD45RA+CCR7+ population without TemRA cells. The donors were healthy, HIV-negative adults with no recently reported acute infections or vaccinations. Every donor was a Caucasian adult residing in Nashville, Tennessee, USA. After blood collection by leukapheresis, PBMCs were isolated using Ficoll-Histopaque density gradient centrifugation and then cryopreserved in the vapor phase of liquid nitrogen. Purity and quantity of every magnetically sorted T cell population were checked by analytical flow cytometry. Genomic DNA was isolated from each sorted fraction and quantified by UV absorbance on a Nanodrop 2000c.

Using the deep immunoSEQ assay, TCR CDR3 regions were amplified from genomic DNA by multiplex PCR. Extracted genomic DNA from each cell subset was distributed evenly across all wells of several immunoSEQ 96-well plates, and each plate was treated as a replicate. Each replicate PCR for sorted subsets received around 0.2 ug genomic DNA, equal to about 30,000 T cell genomes. Purified libraries were measured with a Qubit 3.0 fluorometer, size-checked on a Bioanalyzer 2100, and measured again with the KAPA Library Quantification kit. Each immunoSEQ 96-well plate was sequenced on its own single-read 150-cycle Illumina NextSeq 550 flow cell. In the source study's methods: Because the immunoSEQ output held only junctional sequences and lacked quality scores, the filtering could not match the filtering applied to full-length reads. To assign V/J genes and CDR3, sequences were annotated using PyIR, a Python wrapper for IgBLAST v1.9, with IMGT germline references. Reads were filtered out if the reads had weak V/J assignments (E-value above 1e-6), no CDR3, stop codons, out-of-frame junctions, or ambiguous translated residues. V3J clonotypes were defined by identical inferred V gene, J gene, and CDR3 amino acid sequence. To compute the percentage overlap between repertoires, the number of shared unique clonotypes was divided by the size of the smaller repertoire. Repertoire richness was assessed with RTK rarefaction, the Chao1 estimator, and Recon v2.1 estimates of unobserved clonotypes. For all TCRbeta clonotypes obtained by the gDNA method from a handful of donors, generation probabilities were computed with OLGA. Imported from immuneACCESS, the table was reduced by TCRdb to in-frame sequences with V and J called. These copies leave out some clones; in studies compared against another copy, an unresolved V gene accounts for under half, and the cause of the remainder is not known. Clonal size and the V and J genes are those of that table, whereas D and trimming came from the DNA. The sample records roughly 2.1 million clones, under 95% of which are singletons. About 1.5% of the sample comes from the top ten.

Rearrangement joined TRBV4-1 to TRBJ2-1; 15 bases in the middle match TRBD2. Sequenced input: naive CD8+ T cells from PBMCs. The label giving this sample's cell subset or site can be read as: CD45RA+CCR7+. This clonotype was sampled from a young man in good health. Some clones in this sample may be carry-over from other donors' samples. The nucleotides read TGCGCCAGCAGCCACCGAGGACTAGCGGGAGGGCCGGGTGAGCAGTTCTTC. Translation gives CASSHRGLAGGPGEQFF.